This TCR beta chain was captured in a study of T cell changes during pregnancy in multiple sclerosis. The germline V gene has CDR1 MDHEN and CDR2 SYDVKM. The CDR3 sequence is 14 residues long. V trimming: 6 bases; J trimming: 7 bases; junction bases outside the gene matches: 5. The protocol was immunoSEQ multiplex PCR, while the TCRdb copy is restricted to in-frame clones and leaves out a portion. In the table there are about 48,000 clones, over 90% of which are singletons. Material: CD4+ T cells from peripheral blood mononuclear cells, obtained in the third trimester of pregnancy. The TCR was taken from a female donor with multiple sclerosis, enrolled in a pregnancy study. This rearrangement joins TRBV28 to TRBJ1-6; 8 nucleotides line up with TRBD1. The CDR3 DNA reads TGTGCCAGCAGCTCGGGACAGGAGAATTCACCCCTCCACTTT. Residues: CASSSGQENSPLHF.